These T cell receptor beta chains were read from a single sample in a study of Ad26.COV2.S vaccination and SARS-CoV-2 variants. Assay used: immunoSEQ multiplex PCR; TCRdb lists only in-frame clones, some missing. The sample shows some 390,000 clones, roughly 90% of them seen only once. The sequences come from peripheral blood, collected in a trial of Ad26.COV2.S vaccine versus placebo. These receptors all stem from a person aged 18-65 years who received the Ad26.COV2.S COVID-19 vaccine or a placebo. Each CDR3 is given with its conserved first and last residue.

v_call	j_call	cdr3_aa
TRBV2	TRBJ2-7	CASRPPAGGPRSYEQYF
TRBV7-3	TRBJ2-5	CASSAGSQETQYF
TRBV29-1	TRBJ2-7	CSVGQGAPEQYF
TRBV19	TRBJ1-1	CASSILGQGDTEAFF
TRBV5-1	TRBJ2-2	CASSFNLNTGELFF
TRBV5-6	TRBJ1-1	CASSPGTGAAAEAFF
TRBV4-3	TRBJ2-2	CASSQETGELFF
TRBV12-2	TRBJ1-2	CASRLGPSGYTF
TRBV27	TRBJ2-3	CASRRTGLGPQSTDTQYF
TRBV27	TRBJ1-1	CASRNSQGAGTEAFF
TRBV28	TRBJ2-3	CASSRLAVDTQYF
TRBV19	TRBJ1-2	CASSIDRGAHYGYTF
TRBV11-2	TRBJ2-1	CASSFVRLASEQFF
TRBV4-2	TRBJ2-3	CASSQTRDRSTDTQYF
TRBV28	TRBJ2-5	CASSTPGSATQYF
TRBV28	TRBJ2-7	CASNQIAGGDYEQYF
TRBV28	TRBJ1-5	CASSHPGDSNQPQHF
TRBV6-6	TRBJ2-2	CASSSGGTNTGELFF
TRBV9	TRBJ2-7	CASNRDGSYEQYF
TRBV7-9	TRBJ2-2	CASSLSRLADGELFF
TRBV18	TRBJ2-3	CASSPQARLGGDTQYF
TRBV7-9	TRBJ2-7	CASSLGLGEQYF
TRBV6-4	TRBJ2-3	CASSEGGPTDTQYF
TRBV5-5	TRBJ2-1	CASSLRSELFF
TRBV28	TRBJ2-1	CASTHGGGYKYNEQFF
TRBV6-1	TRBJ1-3	CASSAVQGFGPGNTIYF
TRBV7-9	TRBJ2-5	CASSFSGRETQYF
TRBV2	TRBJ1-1	CASDTGATEAFF
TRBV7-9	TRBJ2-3	CASRPRSSTDTQYF
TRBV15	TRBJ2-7	CATSRDRRRERYEQYF
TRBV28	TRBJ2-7	CASSLGPFYEQYF
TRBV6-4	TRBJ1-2	CASRPTGGSNYGYTF
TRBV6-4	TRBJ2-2	CASSGQTGSGELFF
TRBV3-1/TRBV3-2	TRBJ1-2	CASSQDGRGLGYTF
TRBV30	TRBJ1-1	CAWRRNMNTEAFF
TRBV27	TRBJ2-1	CASSGGQAWNEQFF
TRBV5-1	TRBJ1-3	CASSLGQGVAGNTIYF
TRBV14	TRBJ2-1	CASSRGEGLHEQFF
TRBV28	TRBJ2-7	CASSQGYEQYF
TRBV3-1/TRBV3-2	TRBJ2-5	CASSLSSQETQYF
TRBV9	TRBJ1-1	CASSAQTGTEAFF
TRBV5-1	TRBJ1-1	CASSPGQGGFTEAFF
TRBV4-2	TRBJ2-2	CASSQPGVHTGELFF
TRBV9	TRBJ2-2	CASSLRTSDTDTGELFF
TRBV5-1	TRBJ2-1	CASSRTGNNEQFF
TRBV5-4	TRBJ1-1	CASSISWGRVIEAFF
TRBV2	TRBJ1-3	CASSEFGNTIYF
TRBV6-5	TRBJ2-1	CASSSSSGRYNEQFF
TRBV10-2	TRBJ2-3	CASRITSGPTDTQYF
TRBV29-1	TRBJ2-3	CSVKGQGGSGTQYF
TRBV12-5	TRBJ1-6	CASGGGQVNSPLHF
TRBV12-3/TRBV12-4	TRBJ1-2	CASRRTGAYGYTF
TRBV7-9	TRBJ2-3	CASSLASGWDTQYF
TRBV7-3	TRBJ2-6	CASSPVGASGANVLTF
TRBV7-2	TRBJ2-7	CASSYRTSGRGGSYEQYF
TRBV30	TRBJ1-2	CAWADRDYGYTF
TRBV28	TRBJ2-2	CASSLITGGATGELFF
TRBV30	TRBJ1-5	CAWSHEAGGNQPQHF
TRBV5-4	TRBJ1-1	CASSLGNPGNTEAFF
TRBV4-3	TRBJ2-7	CASSQVRQGGYEQYF